One sample yielded the 32 T cell receptor beta chains listed below, sequenced in a study of blood T cell repertoires in COVID-19. Generated by immunoSEQ multiplex PCR, the TCRdb table keeps only in-frame clones and is missing some. The table records 150,000 to 200,000 clones, nearly 85% of them present only once. Material for sequencing was peripheral blood. These receptors all stem from a woman in her twenties or thirties with acute or convalescent COVID-19.

V gene TRBV30 combines with J gene TRBJ2-5; 15 bases are shared with TRBD2. The CDR3 loop spans 16 amino acids. Unmatched junction bases numbered 6, after V lost 2 bases and J lost 5 bases. The germline gives CDR1 GTSNPN, CDR2 SVGIG (reference sequence). For the CDR3, the DNA is TGTGCCTGGAGTTTTACCGGGACTAGCGGGGGGGAGACCCAGTACTTC. Residues: CAWSFTGTSGGETQYF.

The chain links TRBV5-6 to TRBJ1-1, with a possible D match to TRBD1 (6 bases). This CDR3 spans 12 amino acids. V lost 4 bases, J lost 10 bases, and 14 bases lay in between. The V gene's germline CDR1 is SGHDT and CDR2 YYEEEE. In nucleotides, the CDR3 is TGTGCCAGCAGCCCGAGGGGGGGATTAGCTTTCTTT. This encodes CASSPRGGLAFF.

V usage is TRBV6-5 and J usage is TRBJ2-1; D gene unclear. V was shortened by 7 bases and J by 1 base, with 11 bases between the two germline ends. Germline CDR1 reads MNHEY; CDR2 reads SVGAGI. This CDR3 is built from 14 residues. CDR3 coding DNA: TGTGCCAGCATGCCCGGTTGGTCCTACAATGAGCAGTTCTTC. Translated: CASMPGWSYNEQFF.

The chain joins TRBV3-1 (or the pseudogene TRBV3-2) to TRBJ1-6; D is unresolved. Per the germline V gene, CDR1 is LGHDT and CDR2 is YNNKEL (reference sequence). V lost 1 base and J 7 bases, leaving 11 bases between the germline ends. CDR3 length: 15 residues. The CDR3 is CASSQADMTNSPLHF. The CDR3 DNA reads as TGTGCCAGCAGCCAAGCCGACATGACCAATTCACCCCTCCACTTT.

V is TRBV6-5 and J is TRBJ1-2; maybe TRBD1 (5 bases). Trimming took 3 bases from V and 4 from J, leaving 18 bases between them. CDR1 is MNHEY and CDR2 is SVGAGI in the germline V gene. The CDR3 sequence is 16 residues long. For the CDR3, the DNA is TGTGCCAGCAGTTATCTCGGGGGAGGTTATTCCTATGGCTACACCTTC. This encodes CASSYLGGGYSYGYTF.

This clone was recorded once. V gene TRBV28 combines with J gene TRBJ1-2; D not resolved. V was cut by 3 bases and J by 4 bases, with 12 bases left in between. In germline, CDR1 is MDHEN, CDR2 SYDVKM. CDR3 length: 14 residues. CDR3 sequence reads: CASSFPEAIYGYTF. The DNA of the CDR3 is TGTGCCAGCAGTTTTCCGGAGGCCATCTATGGCTACACCTTC.

With respect to this clone: Distinct nucleotide sequences in the sample also encode this CDR3. The CDR3 reads CASSLSGDTGELFF. The CDR3 coding sequence is TGTGCCAGCAGTTTATCGGGGGACACCGGGGAGCTGTTTTTT. This rearrangement joins TRBV28 to TRBJ2-2; D may be TRBD2 (6 bases). Germline CDR1 and CDR2: MDHEN and SYDVKM. The CDR3 is made up of 14 amino acids. Trimming left V 1 base short and J 3 bases short, with 6 bases between.

V and J are TRBV30 and TRBJ2-7; D might be TRBD1 (5 bases). CDR1 and CDR2 (germline): GTSNPN, SVGIG (reference sequence). The CDR3 contains 12 residues. Between the trimmed V and J ends, which lost 3 bases and 2 bases, there was a span of 8 bases. CDR3 in DNA: TGTGCCTGGAGACAGGCGACCTACGAGCAGTACTTC. It yields the protein CAWRQATYEQYF.

This clone was seen at least ten times. This chain joins TRBV19 and TRBJ2-3, with TRBD1 as a possible D gene (5 bases). V lost 6 bases to trimming and J lost 3 bases, with 16 bases between them. The germline gives CDR1 LNHDA, CDR2 SQIVND (reference sequence). This CDR3 region has 15 residues. CDR3 sequence reads: CASRYGQGATDTQYF. The DNA of the CDR3 is TGTGCCAGTAGATACGGGCAGGGTGCTACAGATACGCAGTATTTT.

This chain uses TRBV5-4 with TRBJ1-1, with TRBD1 as a possible D gene (5 bases). V was shortened by 4 bases and J by 2 bases, with 12 bases between the two germline ends. The CDR3 totals 14 residues. Germline V gene sequence: CDR1 SGHNT, CDR2 YYREEE (reference sequence). The CDR3 loop reads CASSIRASNTEAFF. Written as DNA, the CDR3 is TGTGCCAGCAGCATCAGGGCGAGTAACACTGAAGCTTTCTTT.

V is TRBV9 and J is TRBJ1-2, with 9 bases identical to TRBD1. Germline-derived CDR1 and CDR2 are SGDLS and YYNGEE. The CDR3 covers 18 residues. Germline trimming cut 0 bases from V and 3 bases from J; bases unmatched to any gene: 12. CDR3 sequence: CASSVGHDRGKDYYGYTF. CDR3 DNA sequence: TGTGCCAGCAGCGTAGGTCATGACAGGGGGAAGGATTACTATGGCTACACCTTC.

This clone occurred once. DNA of the CDR3: TGTGCCAGCAGCGTAGCCCCCTTAGGGGGTACCGGGGAGCTGTTTTTT. Its translation: CASSVAPLGGTGELFF. This sequence joins TRBV9 and TRBJ2-2; TRBD1 is a possible D gene (6 bases). Germline V gene sequence: CDR1 SGDLS, CDR2 YYNGEE. CDR3 length equals 16 residues. Between the trimmed V and J ends, which lost 0 bases and 5 bases, there was a span of 14 bases.

This clone appeared once. This chain links TRBV27 with TRBJ2-7; 10 bases are shared with TRBD1. The germline V gene has CDR1 MNHEY and CDR2 SMNVEV (reference sequence). The ends lost 0 bases at V and 3 bases at J; junction bases unmatched: 2. The CDR3 is 15 amino acids. This CDR3 reads CASSLSRTGGYEQYF. DNA of the CDR3: TGTGCCAGCAGTTTATCCCGGACAGGGGGCTACGAGCAGTACTTC.

J is TRBJ2-5 and V is TRBV15; 10 bases match TRBD1. The CDR3 is made up of 18 amino acids. Germline lookup yields CDR1 LNHNV and CDR2 YYDKDF (reference sequence). V shed 0 bases and J 4 bases; nucleotides not matched to a gene: 11. The DNA of the CDR3 is TGTGCCACCAGCAGAGATCTCCCTTCCGGGACAGGGGCAGAGACCCAGTACTTC. Translating it yields CATSRDLPSGTGAETQYF. The whole variable domain, remainder taken from reference TRBV15 and TRBJ2-5, is DAMVIQNPRYQVTQFGKPVTLSCSQTLNHNVMYWYQQKSSQAPKLLFHYYDKDFNNEADTPDNFQSRRPNTSFCFLDIRSPGLGDTAMYLCATSRDLPSGTGAETQYFGPGTRLLVL.

The genes are TRBV2 and TRBJ1-2; the D is unclear. Germline V lookup: CDR1 SNHLY, CDR2 FYNNEI. V gave up 3 bases and J gave up 4 bases, with 6 bases separating them. This CDR3 has 12 residues. The CDR3 DNA is TGTGCCAGCAGTGACGAGTTCTATGGCTACACCTTC. It yields the protein CASSDEFYGYTF.

The rearrangement uses TRBV18 and TRBJ2-7; D unclear. The CDR3 length is 15 residues. Per germline, CDR1 KGHSH and CDR2 LQKENI. Trimming left V 1 base short and J 0 bases short, with 10 bases between. The CDR3 region is CASSPRGPSSYEQYF. CDR3 coding DNA: TGTGCCAGCTCACCACGCGGCCCGAGCTCCTACGAGCAGTACTTC.

V usage is TRBV30 and J usage is TRBJ1-3; D remains ambiguous. Germline values: CDR1 GTSNPN, CDR2 SVGIG (reference sequence). The V end lost 4 bases, the J end lost 0 bases, and 7 bases lay between the germline ends. CDR3 length: 13 residues. CDR3: CAWNTNSGNTIYF. The CDR3 bases are TGTGCCTGGAACACAAACTCTGGAAACACCATATATTTT.

The CDR3 DNA is TGTGCTAGTGGTTTGGTACGGGACAGGGGTGGGTTTGAAGCTTTCTTT. Amino acid sequence: CASGLVRDRGGFEAFF. This chain connects TRBV12-5 to TRBJ1-1; 10 bases line up with TRBD1. In germline, CDR1 is LGHNT, CDR2 FRNRAP. CDR3 size: 16 residues. V lost 0 bases, J lost 7 bases, and 8 bases stayed unmatched.

This sequence joins TRBV5-1 and TRBJ1-6; 7 bases map to TRBD1. J gave up 0 bases and V 5 bases, and 8 bases lay outside the gene matches. The V gene's germline CDR1 is SGHRS and CDR2 YFSETQ. CDR3 length: 17 residues. This chain's CDR3 is CASRSQDRSSYNSPLHF. The CDR3 nucleotides are TGCGCCAGCAGATCGCAGGACAGGAGCTCCTATAATTCACCCCTCCACTTT. Filled out from reference TRBV5-1 and TRBJ1-6, the complete variable domain reads KAGVTQTPRYLIKTRGQQVTLSCSPISGHRSVSWYQQTPGQGLQFLFEYFSETQRNKGNFPGRFSGRQFSNSRSEMNVSTLELGDSALYLCASRSQDRSSYNSPLHFGNGTRLTVT.

The CDR3 spells CASSSVAGGPNEQFF. In DNA, the CDR3 is TGTGCCAGCAGCTCAGTAGCGGGGGGGCCCAATGAGCAGTTCTTC. The chain is built from TRBV11-2 and TRBJ2-1, with 11 bases lining up with TRBD2. Trimming took 4 bases from V and 6 from J; bases not matched to a gene: 5. There are 15 residues in the CDR3. CDR1 SGHAT and CDR2 FQNNGV come from the germline V gene.

The chain is built from TRBV5-1 and TRBJ2-2, with 11 nucleotides matching TRBD1. Germline CDR1 is SGHRS and CDR2 is YFSETQ. The CDR3 length is 18 residues. The junction had 14 bases not matched to a gene; V was cut back by 4 bases and J by 6 bases. CDR3 DNA sequence: TGCGCCAGCAGCCCCGGATTACGGACAGGGGGCACCGCCGGGGAGCTGTTTTTT. This codes for CASSPGLRTGGTAGELFF. Full variable domain (missing parts from reference TRBV5-1 and TRBJ2-2): KAGVTQTPRYLIKTRGQQVTLSCSPISGHRSVSWYQQTPGQGLQFLFEYFSETQRNKGNFPGRFSGRQFSNSRSEMNVSTLELGDSALYLCASSPGLRTGGTAGELFFGEGSRLTVL.

This clone came up once. The chain employs TRBV25-1 and TRBJ1-4; D unclear. The CDR3 totals 11 residues. Germline V gene data show CDR1 as MGHDK and CDR2 as SYGVNS. V was trimmed by 5 bases and J by 8 bases, leaving 6 bases between them. The CDR3 DNA reads as TGTGCCAGCAGTATGCTAGAAAAACTGTTTTTT. The encoded protein is CASSMLEKLFF.

This clone was recorded only once. V and J are TRBV27 and TRBJ1-3, with D maybe TRBD1 (6 bases). Looked up from germline, CDR1 is MNHEY and CDR2 is SMNVEV (reference sequence). V was pared by 0 bases and J by 3 bases, with 15 bases between. There are 17 residues in the CDR3. The CDR3 here is CASSLSYTGGLGNTIYF. The CDR3 nucleotides are TGTGCCAGCAGTTTATCCTATACGGGGGGCCTTGGAAACACCATATATTTT.

The chain uses TRBV6-5 and TRBJ1-4, with 9 nucleotides matching TRBD1. After removal of 6 bases from V and 13 bases from J, the junction contained 12 bases not matched to a gene. The CDR3 has 14 residues. Looked up from germline, CDR1 is MNHEY and CDR2 is SVGAGI. CDR3 residues: CASSVGQGLGRLFF. The CDR3, as DNA: TGTGCCAGCAGCGTGGGACAGGGCCTTGGGAGACTGTTTTTT.

This chain joins TRBV3-1 (or the pseudogene TRBV3-2) and TRBJ2-7, with D unclear. The CDR3 sequence is 15 residues long. Germline V CDR1 and CDR2: LGHDT, YNNKEL (reference sequence). The germline V and J ends were trimmed by 4 bases and 1 base, with 14 bases remaining between them. The CDR3 loop is CASSPFGTESYEQYF. CDR3 nucleotide sequence: TGTGCCAGCAGCCCGTTCGGAACAGAATCCTACGAGCAGTACTTC.

V gene TRBV5-8 combines with J gene TRBJ2-3; TRBD1 aligns across 11 bases. Germline values: CDR1 SGHTS, CDR2 YDEGEE. The CDR3 runs to 16 residues. The ends lost 3 bases at V and 0 bases at J; junction bases unmatched: 3. The CDR3 coding sequence is TGTGCCAGCAGCTCCGGACAGGGGGCTAGCACAGATACGCAGTATTTT. It is translated as CASSSGQGASTDTQYF.

In DNA, the CDR3 is TGTGCCAGCAGCTGGGGCGGTAACTATGGCTACACCTTC. Translation gives CASSWGGNYGYTF. The J gene is TRBJ1-2, the V gene TRBV28; a possible D gene is TRBD1 (5 bases). V lost 6 bases to trimming and J lost 1 base, with 9 bases between them. Germline V lookup: CDR1 MDHEN, CDR2 SYDVKM. CDR3 size: 13 residues.

The gene calls are TRBV28 and TRBJ1-5; 7 bases are shared with TRBD1. The CDR3 loop spans 14 amino acids. The germline V gene has CDR1 MDHEN and CDR2 SYDVKM. V lost 2 bases, J lost 4 bases, and 2 bases stayed unmatched. The CDR3 bases are TGTGCCAGCAGTTTACGGGACAGAAATCAGCCCCAGCATTTT. This codes for CASSLRDRNQPQHF.

CDR3 nucleotides: TGTGCCACCAGTGGTGAGACTCCACTAGATGAGCAGTTCTTC. Residues: CATSGETPLDEQFF. The V gene is TRBV24-1, the J gene TRBJ2-1, with TRBD2 as a possible D gene (5 bases). The CDR3 runs 14 residues. In germline, CDR1 is KGHDR, CDR2 SFDVKD. The ends were cut back, 5 bases at V and 8 bases at J, with 15 bases in the middle.

As concerns this clone: One junction end does not reproduce the germline sequence, and a read error may be involved. The chain uses TRBV4-3 and TRBJ1-2, with 10 bases aligning to TRBD1. The CDR3 consists of 16 residues. CDR1 and CDR2 (germline): LGHNA, YSLEER. CDR3 sequence: CASSQGWTGGEHGYTF. CDR3 DNA sequence: TGCGCCAGCAGTCAAGGCTGGACAGGGGGAGAACATGGCTACACCTTC.

The genes are TRBV5-4 and TRBJ2-5, with TRBD2 matching over 7 bases. V was clipped by 4 bases and J by 5 bases; unmatched bases: 14. The length of the CDR3 is 16 residues. Germline V CDR1 and CDR2: SGHNT, YYREEE (reference sequence). CDR3 residues: CASSHQRDPSVETQYF. In nucleotides, the CDR3 is TGTGCCAGCAGCCACCAGCGGGACCCCTCGGTGGAGACCCAGTACTTC.

The rearrangement links TRBV7-2 to TRBJ2-5; D gene uncertain. This CDR3 spans 11 amino acids. Germline loops: CDR1 SGHTA, CDR2 FQGNSA. The germline V and J ends were trimmed by 1 base and 8 bases, with 5 bases remaining between them. CDR3 residues: CASSLEATQYF. The DNA for the CDR3 is TGTGCCAGCAGCTTAGAAGCAACCCAGTACTTC. Based on the CDR3 plus reference TRBV7-2 and TRBJ2-5, the full variable domain is GAGVSQSPSNKVTEKGKDVELRCDPISGHTALYWYRQSLGQGLEFLIYFQGNSAPDKSGLPSDRFSAERTGGSVSTLTIQRTQQEDSAVYLCASSLEATQYFGPGTRLLVL.